A single sample is the source of the 9 T cell receptor beta chains below, sequenced in a study of blood T cell repertoires in COVID-19. This table comes from immunoSEQ multiplex PCR, and its TCRdb copy is limited to in-frame clones, with some not included. The sample includes 450,000 or so clones, 90% of them seen just once. The sequencing sample was made of PBMCs or T cells enriched from blood (not recorded which). The receptors come from a man younger than 35 who had recovered from COVID-19.

V usage is TRBV6-5 and J usage is TRBJ1-2, with D perhaps TRBD1 (6 bases). The CDR3 is 14 amino acids. V was shortened by 5 bases and J by 7 bases, with 17 bases between the two germline ends. Germline assignment: CDR1 MNHEY and CDR2 SVGAGI. As DNA, the CDR3 is TGTGCCAGCAGTAACCCGGGAACAGGGTTTGGCTACACCTTC. Protein: CASSNPGTGFGYTF.

The chain uses TRBV7-6 and TRBJ2-7; D is perhaps TRBD2 (5 bases). V was pared by 5 bases and J by 12 bases, with 17 bases between. CDR1 is SGHVS and CDR2 is FNYEAQ in the germline V gene. The CDR3 covers 12 residues. In DNA, the CDR3 is TGTGCCAGCAGCGGAGAAGTAGGGAGCCCGTACTTC. Residues: CASSGEVGSPYF.

The chain recombines TRBV5-1 with TRBJ1-1; 9 bases are shared with TRBD1. J gave up 5 bases and V 3 bases, and 8 bases lay outside the gene matches. The CDR3 spans 15 residues. Per germline, CDR1 SGHRS and CDR2 YFSETQ. In DNA form, the CDR3 reads TGCGCCAGCAGCTCGGAACAGGGGGCAAGTACTGAAGCTTTCTTT. This sequence encodes CASSSEQGASTEAFF.

The V call is TRBV5-1, the J call TRBJ2-3, with 9 bases aligning to TRBD2. There are 15 residues in the CDR3. Germline trimming cut 3 bases from V and 4 bases from J; bases unmatched to any gene: 6. The germline CDR1 and CDR2 sequences are SGHRS and YFSETQ. CDR3: CASSYQAGGPDTQYF. CDR3 DNA: TGCGCCAGCAGCTACCAAGCGGGAGGCCCAGATACGCAGTATTTT.

This clone was recorded only once. V is TRBV27 and J is TRBJ2-3, with D possibly being TRBD1 (5 bases). CDR3 length: 14 residues. V was pared by 5 bases and J by 8 bases, with 17 bases between. CDR1 and CDR2 from the germline V gene are MNHEY and SMNVEV (reference sequence). The CDR3 nucleotides read TGTGCCAGCAGTCCTTACCGGATGGGGCGTACGCAGTATTTT. Its translation is CASSPYRMGRTQYF.

This chain connects TRBV28 to TRBJ1-3, with 9 bases that match TRBD1. CDR3 length equals 16 residues. V trimming: 2 bases; J trimming: 4 bases; junction bases outside the gene matches: 6. Germline-derived CDR1 and CDR2 are MDHEN and SYDVKM. The CDR3 sequence is CASSLGTGGSGNTIYF. The CDR3 DNA sequence: TGTGCCAGCAGTTTAGGCACAGGGGGCTCAGGAAACACCATATATTTT.

The chain is built from TRBV9 and TRBJ1-2, with a possible D match to TRBD1 (5 bases). Germline CDR1 is SGDLS and CDR2 is YYNGEE. This CDR3 region has 18 residues. V lost 0 bases and J lost 6, with 24 bases in between. The CDR3 sequence: CASSVAAGGTKGSHGYTF. CDR3 bases: TGTGCCAGCAGCGTAGCTGCGGGGGGGACCAAGGGGAGTCATGGCTACACCTTC.

This clone was observed a few times. The chain joins TRBV3-1 (or the pseudogene TRBV3-2) to TRBJ1-2; D is possibly TRBD1 (5 bases). Germline V gene sequence: CDR1 LGHDT, CDR2 YNNKEL (reference sequence). Trimming left V 0 bases short and J 5 bases short, with 16 bases between. This CDR3 spans 16 amino acids. The CDR3 bases are TGTGCCAGCAGCCAAGATTGGAGGGGACCGGGATATGGCTACACCTTC. Translation: CASSQDWRGPGYGYTF.

The count of this clone is one. The chain has TRBV19 and TRBJ1-2; D not certain. Trimming left V 3 bases short and J 5 bases short, with 16 bases between. The V gene's germline CDR1 is LNHDA and CDR2 SQIVND (reference sequence). The CDR3 spans 15 residues. The chain's CDR3 is CASSIRMPGSYGYTF. The CDR3 coding sequence is TGTGCCAGTAGTATCCGAATGCCGGGGTCTTATGGCTACACCTTC.